The 30 T cell receptor beta chains below come from one sample, sequenced in a study of Ad26.COV2.S vaccination and SARS-CoV-2 variants. Sequenced by immunoSEQ multiplex PCR; TCRdb stores in-frame clones only, minus some. The profile covers 300,000 to 500,000 clones, with roughly nine tenths appearing a single time and more than 3% taken by the ten largest. Treatment reported: 15 to 20 received Ad26.COV2.S at low or high dose, single or two shots; several received placebo; per-sample allocation not given. It was on day 63 after the first vaccine or placebo injection that samples were taken. Source: peripheral blood, taken in a trial of Ad26.COV2.S vaccine versus placebo. The receptors originated from a person between 18 and 65 years old who received the Ad26.COV2.S COVID-19 vaccine or a placebo.

This rearrangement joins TRBV29-1 to TRBJ1-1; 7 nucleotides match TRBD1. The CDR3 is made up of 14 amino acids. Germline V gives CDR1 SQVTM, CDR2 ANQGSEA. With 8 bases clipped from V and 5 bases from J, the junction kept 14 bases outside the gene matches. The CDR3 coding sequence is TGCAGCCCCGGCCGACAGGGAATAAGGACTGAAGCTTTCTTT. Amino acid sequence: CSPGRQGIRTEAFF.

The J gene is TRBJ1-3, the V gene TRBV30; no clear D. V lost 5 bases and J 8 bases, leaving 16 bases between the germline ends. This CDR3 contains 13 residues. The V gene's germline CDR1 is GTSNPN and CDR2 SVGIG (reference sequence). CDR3 protein: CAWGSPAGDTIYF. CDR3 nucleotide sequence: TGTGCCTGGGGCAGTCCCGCCGGTGACACCATATATTTT.

J is TRBJ2-5 and V is TRBV6-5; TRBD1 is a possible D gene (8 bases). This CDR3 comprises 14 residues. V gave up 6 bases and J gave up 5 bases, with 16 bases separating them. CDR1 MNHEY and CDR2 SVGAGI come from the germline V gene. CDR3: CASRATGGGETQYF. CDR3 DNA: TGTGCCAGCAGAGCCACAGGGGGAGGGGAGACCCAGTACTTC.

The chain employs TRBV5-1 and TRBJ2-6; D gene unclear. Germline CDR1 SGHRS, CDR2 YFSETQ. CDR3 size: 16 residues. Trimming shortened V by 2 bases and J by 0 bases, and 9 bases separated the two germline ends. CDR3: CASSFSGVSGANVLTF. CDR3 bases: TGCGCCAGCAGCTTTTCAGGAGTCTCTGGGGCCAACGTCCTGACTTTC.

This clone was observed a handful of times. V gene TRBV10-1 combines with J gene TRBJ2-7; 8 positions agree with TRBD1. Trimming took 3 bases from V and 6 from J; bases not matched to a gene: 7. Germline CDR1 is WNHNN and CDR2 is SYGVQD (reference sequence). The CDR3 sequence is 14 residues long. For the CDR3, the DNA is TGCGCCAGCAGTGAAGGACAGGGAAGTCTCGAGCAGTACTTC. Its translation: CASSEGQGSLEQYF.

The chain carries TRBV3-1 (or the pseudogene TRBV3-2) and TRBJ1-3; D remains ambiguous. This CDR3 has 12 residues. Germline assignment: CDR1 LGHDT and CDR2 YNNKEL (reference sequence). V was trimmed by 2 bases and J by 9 bases, leaving 8 bases between them. The CDR3 spells CASSQLEATIYF. The CDR3 DNA follows: TGTGCCAGCAGCCAACTCGAGGCCACCATATATTTT.

A word on this clone: This sample includes further DNA sequences coding for the same CDR3. The J gene is TRBJ2-7, the V gene TRBV2; D is perhaps TRBD1 (5 bases). Germline V gene sequence: CDR1 SNHLY, CDR2 FYNNEI. Between the trimmed V and J ends, which lost 6 bases and 3 bases, there was a span of 9 bases. The CDR3 spans 12 residues. This chain's CDR3 is CASSTGVYEQYF. The CDR3 DNA follows: TGTGCCAGCAGCACAGGAGTCTACGAGCAGTACTTC.

Details on this clone: One end of the junction fails to match germline, which may point to a read error. This chain joins TRBV7-7 and TRBJ2-5, with a possible D match to TRBD1 (6 bases). The CDR3 length is 14 residues. Per the germline V gene, CDR1 is SSHAT and CDR2 is FNYEAQ (reference sequence). The CDR3 sequence is CASSLTGTVETQYF. In nucleotides, the CDR3 is TGTGCTAGCAGCTTAACAGGGACGGTGGAGACCCAGTACTTC.

The rearrangement links TRBV5-4 to TRBJ1-6, with 8 bases aligning to TRBD1. The CDR3 covers 15 residues. Germline lookup yields CDR1 SGHNT and CDR2 YYREEE (reference sequence). The ends lost 0 bases at V and 7 bases at J; junction bases unmatched: 3. The CDR3 DNA reads as TGTGCCAGCAGCTTGGGACAGGGGATCAATTCACCCCTCCACTTT. Translation gives CASSLGQGINSPLHF.

V gene TRBV5-6 combines with J gene TRBJ1-5; D is undetermined. Germline values: CDR1 SGHDT, CDR2 YYEEEE. This CDR3 comprises 14 residues. The germline V and J ends were trimmed by 0 bases and 9 bases, with 13 bases remaining between them. This CDR3 is CASSLGSSIRPQHF. In DNA, the CDR3 is TGTGCCAGCAGCTTGGGTTCTTCAATACGGCCCCAGCATTTT.

J is TRBJ2-5 and V is TRBV6-5; possible D gene TRBD1, 5 bases. The CDR3 runs to 15 residues. Deletions cut 6 bases from V and 6 bases from J, with 20 bases between. Germline CDR1 and CDR2: MNHEY and SVGAGI. The CDR3 region is CASSPDRTWGKTQYF. The DNA for the CDR3 is TGTGCCAGCAGCCCCGACAGAACGTGGGGAAAGACCCAGTACTTC.

V gene TRBV20-1 combines with J gene TRBJ2-1; the D call may be TRBD1 or TRBD2 (5 bases each). In germline, CDR1 is DFQATT, CDR2 SNEGSKA (reference sequence). V was shortened by 5 bases and J by 12 bases, with 5 bases between the two germline ends. This CDR3 region has 8 residues. Here the CDR3 DNA reads TGCAGTGCTGGGGGGCAGTTCTTC. Translating it yields CSAGGQFF.

This chain connects TRBV11-2 to TRBJ1-1; D is unresolved. The CDR3 has 14 amino acids. The V and J ends lost 5 bases and 1 base respectively, with 11 bases between them. Germline CDR1 reads SGHAT; CDR2 reads FQNNGV. The CDR3 nucleotides read TGTGCCAGCAGCCGATTTGGAAGGAACACTGAAGCTTTCTTT. This encodes CASSRFGRNTEAFF.

This sequence joins TRBV7-9 and TRBJ2-1, with D possibly TRBD1 on 8 matching bases. The CDR3 is 16 residues long. The V gene lost 5 bases and the J gene lost 4 bases, with 18 bases spanning the gap. Looked up from germline, CDR1 is SEHNR and CDR2 is FQNEAQ (reference sequence). The CDR3 region has the DNA TGTGCCAGCAGCCCGCGGACAGGGAGGGATTACAATGAGCAGTTCTTC. Protein sequence: CASSPRTGRDYNEQFF.

The chain joins TRBV19 to TRBJ2-5, with 7 bases matching TRBD2. This CDR3 has 16 amino acids. Germline V gives CDR1 LNHDA, CDR2 SQIVND (reference sequence). Germline trimming cut 1 base from V and 2 bases from J; bases unmatched to any gene: 7. The CDR3 here is CASSIGERGRQETQYF. The CDR3 DNA sequence: TGTGCCAGTAGTATAGGAGAGCGGGGTAGGCAAGAGACCCAGTACTTC.

This rearrangement joins TRBV3-1 (or the pseudogene TRBV3-2) to TRBJ2-3, with 10 positions matching TRBD2. With V trimmed by 0 bases and J by 4 bases, 4 bases remained unmatched. The CDR3 has 16 residues. Germline values: CDR1 LGHDT, CDR2 YNNKEL (reference sequence). The DNA for the CDR3 is TGTGCCAGCAGCCAAGACCAGCGGGGGGGGTCAGATACGCAGTATTTT. The encoded protein is CASSQDQRGGSDTQYF.

In DNA, the CDR3 is TGCAGCGTTGAGGTCAGACAAGAGACCCAGTACTTC. This sequence encodes CSVEVRQETQYF. This sequence joins TRBV29-1 and TRBJ2-5; D remains ambiguous. Germline assignment: CDR1 SQVTM and CDR2 ANQGSEA. CDR3 length equals 12 residues. The ends were cut back, 3 bases at V and 2 bases at J, with 7 bases in the middle.

V is TRBV5-1 and J is TRBJ1-6, with a possible D match to TRBD1 (6 bases). This CDR3 region has 16 residues. V was trimmed by 0 bases and J by 7 bases, leaving 14 bases between them. CDR1 is SGHRS and CDR2 is YFSETQ in the germline V gene. This CDR3 reads CASSLESGGGNSPLHF. The CDR3 DNA sequence: TGCGCCAGCAGCTTGGAGTCGGGGGGCGGGAATTCACCCCTCCACTTT.

This sequence joins TRBV7-2 and TRBJ2-1; tentative D call: TRBD2 (6 bases). In germline, CDR1 is SGHTA, CDR2 FQGNSA. This CDR3 spans 13 amino acids. The V gene lost 3 bases and the J gene lost 7 bases, with 10 bases spanning the gap. CDR3 in amino acids: CASSFRTKNEQFF. In DNA, the CDR3 is TGTGCCAGCAGCTTCAGGACTAAGAATGAGCAGTTCTTC.

The gene calls are TRBV5-4 and TRBJ2-2; a possible D gene is TRBD1 (5 bases). The CDR3 runs 16 residues. Germline V gene sequence: CDR1 SGHNT, CDR2 YYREEE (reference sequence). V lost 4 bases and J 1 base, leaving 14 bases between the germline ends. The CDR3 spells CASSAGLLGNTGELFF. For the CDR3, the DNA is TGTGCCAGCAGCGCAGGGTTATTGGGGAACACCGGGGAGCTGTTTTTT. Using reference TRBV5-4 and TRBJ2-2 for the parts outside the CDR3, the full variable domain is ETGVTQSPTHLIKTRGQQVTLRCSSQSGHNTVSWYQQALGQGPQFIFQYYREEENGRGNFPPRFSGLQFPNYSSELNVNALELDDSALYLCASSAGLLGNTGELFFGEGSRLTVL.

The chain joins TRBV7-9 to TRBJ1-2, with D tentatively TRBD1 (5 bases). CDR1 and CDR2 (germline): SEHNR, FQNEAQ (reference sequence). Trimming removed 7 bases from V and 5 bases from J, with 17 bases in between. CDR3 length: 14 amino acids. This CDR3 reads CASILVKGPYGYTF. CDR3 sequence (DNA): TGTGCCAGCATCTTGGTAAAGGGACCATATGGCTACACCTTC.

The chain links TRBV5-6 to TRBJ2-2; D gene uncertain. The germline V and J ends were trimmed by 1 base and 1 base, with 5 bases remaining between them. CDR1 is SGHDT, CDR2 YYEEEE, per germline. CDR3 length: 14 residues. The CDR3 spells CASSLPGNTGELFF. The CDR3 nucleotides are TGTGCCAGCAGCTTGCCAGGGAACACCGGGGAGCTGTTTTTT.

This rearrangement joins TRBV2 to TRBJ2-7; D tentatively reads TRBD1 or TRBD2 (5 bases each). The CDR3 length is 13 residues. Trimming shortened V by 6 bases and J by 2 bases, and 11 bases separated the two germline ends. Germline assignment: CDR1 SNHLY and CDR2 FYNNEI. The chain's CDR3 is CASRGTATYEQYF. The DNA for the CDR3 is TGTGCCAGCAGGGGGACGGCTACCTACGAGCAGTACTTC.

The V gene is TRBV29-1, the J gene TRBJ2-7; tentatively, D is TRBD2 (6 bases). The CDR3 contains 11 residues. The V gene lost 6 bases and the J gene lost 7 bases, with 13 bases spanning the gap. CDR1 is SQVTM, CDR2 ANQGSEA, per germline. CDR3 nucleotides: TGCAGCGTCCTACGGGGGATTGAGCAGTACTTC. This translates into CSVLRGIEQYF.

J is TRBJ1-1 and V is TRBV6-5; 11 bases are shared with TRBD1. V shed 6 bases and J 6 bases; nucleotides not matched to a gene: 6. Germline V gives CDR1 MNHEY, CDR2 SVGAGI. This CDR3 comprises 14 residues. CDR3: CASRAGTGGAEAFF. DNA of the CDR3: TGTGCCAGCAGGGCCGGGACAGGGGGAGCTGAAGCTTTCTTT.

The V and J genes are TRBV6-5 and TRBJ2-1; D could derive from TRBD1 or TRBD2 (5 bases each). Between the trimmed V and J ends, which lost 0 bases and 5 bases, there was a span of 8 bases. CDR1 MNHEY and CDR2 SVGAGI come from the germline V gene. This CDR3 comprises 14 residues. The CDR3 spells CASSYSRGNNEQFF. The CDR3, as DNA: TGTGCCAGCAGTTACTCGAGGGGAAACAATGAGCAGTTCTTC.

The chain joins TRBV4-1 to TRBJ2-1; 7 nucleotides match TRBD2. This CDR3 comprises 12 residues. Germline CDR1 is MGHRA and CDR2 is YSYEKL. Trimming removed 8 bases from V and 3 bases from J; junction bases left unmatched: 1. CDR3 DNA: TGCGCCAGCCGGGGGGTCTACAATGAGCAGTTCTTC. It translates to CASRGVYNEQFF.

The chain carries TRBV7-2 and TRBJ1-1, with 7 bases lining up with TRBD1. V shed 1 base and J 5 bases; nucleotides not matched to a gene: 10. Germline lookup yields CDR1 SGHTA and CDR2 FQGNSA. The CDR3 length is 16 residues. CDR3 DNA: TGTGCCAGCAGCTTAGGAGGGGGCCGGGGGACAACTGAAGCTTTCTTT. Protein: CASSLGGGRGTTEAFF.

V and J are TRBV27 and TRBJ1-2, with D possibly TRBD1 on 5 matching bases. Germline CDR1 reads MNHEY; CDR2 reads SMNVEV (reference sequence). CDR3 length equals 17 residues. V shed 4 bases and J shed 5 bases, with 23 bases lying between them. Here the CDR3 DNA reads TGTGCCAGCAGTTCCGCCCTTTCGGACGTTGGGGGGTATGGCTACACCTTC. Translated, it gives CASSSALSDVGGYGYTF.

The CDR3 nucleotides read TGTGCCAGCAGTCTACTAGCGGGGAGGGGCCAAGAGACCCAGTACTTC. Encoded protein: CASSLLAGRGQETQYF. The V gene is TRBV3-1 (or the pseudogene TRBV3-2), the J gene TRBJ2-5; TRBD2 agrees at 10 bases. V trimming: 6 bases; J trimming: 1 base; junction bases outside the gene matches: 8. Looked up from germline, CDR1 is LGHDT and CDR2 is YNNKEL (reference sequence). The CDR3 spans 16 residues.